The clone carrying this TCR beta chain was found many times. Its specificity is not known. This record comes from a study of regulatory T cells in long-lasting Graves disease. Overall study results and limits: Favored gene segments in persistent disease were TRBV28, TRBJ1-2 and TRBJ2-5.

This sample's time point: persistent/refractory GD, antithyroid drugs over 5 years with positive TRAb. PBMC RNA served as the TCR library source. CDR3 regions were amplified by Arm-PCR using iRepertoire HTBI primers to build TCR beta libraries. TCRdb recomputed calls from the multiplex PCR reads with MiXCR, one row per CDR3 protein. The sample carries a few hundred thousand distinct CDR3 sequences, roughly 23% recorded once. Germline-derived CDR1 and CDR2 are MDHEN and SYDVKM. The V segment lost 6 bases and the J segment 2 bases; nucleotides outside the gene matches: 9. CDR3 length: 15 amino acids. Specimen: peripheral blood mononuclear cells (PBMCs), collected when the disease was refractory, from a patient treated with antithyroid drugs. The V and J genes are TRBV28 and TRBJ2-7, with 8 positions matching TRBD1. The receptor comes from a female donor with Graves disease. CDR3 region: CASRPGQVGPYEQYF. In nucleotides, the CDR3 is TGTGCCAGCAGACCGGGACAGGTGGGACCCTACGAGCAGTACTTC.